Below, 18 T cell receptor beta chains from the same sample are listed, as sequenced in a study of blood T cell repertoires in COVID-19. The assay was immunoSEQ multiplex PCR, and TCRdb's table has in-frame clones only and misses some. The sample lists some 300,000 clones; roughly 88% were seen once. The material sequenced was peripheral blood. Source of these receptors: a woman aged 25 to 39 who had recovered from COVID-19.

This chain joins TRBV27 and TRBJ2-7; 7 nucleotides align to TRBD1. Trimming at V came to 3 bases and at J to 5 bases, leaving 7 bases not matched to a gene. There are 14 residues in the CDR3. The germline V gene has CDR1 MNHEY and CDR2 SMNVEV (reference sequence). CDR3 in amino acids: CASSLTGLDHEQYF. Here the CDR3 DNA reads TGTGCCAGCAGTTTGACAGGGTTGGACCACGAGCAGTACTTC.

The chain has TRBV18 and TRBJ1-1; D perhaps matches TRBD1 (6 bases). Germline V gene sequence: CDR1 KGHSH, CDR2 LQKENI. Trimming took off 3 bases at V and 1 base at J, with 15 bases between the two ends. CDR3 length equals 16 residues. The CDR3 DNA reads TGTGCCAGCTCACCCCCATATGGGGGCCGGAACACTGAAGCTTTCTTT. Its protein product is CASSPPYGGRNTEAFF.

This chain uses TRBV27 with TRBJ2-7; D may be TRBD2 (5 bases). Between the trimmed V and J ends, which lost 2 bases and 2 bases, there was a span of 13 bases. Germline V gene data show CDR1 as MNHEY and CDR2 as SMNVEV (reference sequence). CDR3 length equals 15 residues. Here the CDR3 DNA reads TGTGCCAGCAGTTTACCCGGCAGAGGGACCTACGAGCAGTACTTC. Translated, it gives CASSLPGRGTYEQYF.

The chain has TRBV6-2 or TRBV6-3 and TRBJ1-2; no clear D gene. Germline V gives CDR1 MNHEY, CDR2 SVGEGT. This CDR3 has 15 amino acids. V was shortened by 6 bases and J by 6 bases, with 20 bases between the two germline ends. As DNA, the CDR3 is TGTGCCAGCAGACCTCCGGGATCCTTCTACGATGGCTACACCTTC. Protein product: CASRPPGSFYDGYTF.

This clone was counted a single time. DNA for the CDR3: TGTGCCAGCAGCCTGGGGACATCGGCGGTTACCTACGAGCAGTACTTC. This encodes CASSLGTSAVTYEQYF. The rearrangement joins TRBV7-9 to TRBJ2-7, with D possibly being TRBD1 (6 bases). The germline V gene encodes CDR1 SEHNR and CDR2 FQNEAQ (reference sequence). The V gene lost 5 bases and the J gene lost 2 bases, with 19 bases spanning the gap. The CDR3 is 16 amino acids. Filled out from reference TRBV7-9 and TRBJ2-7, the complete variable domain reads DTGVSQNPRHKITKRGQNVTFRCDPISEHNRLYWYRQTLGQGPEFLTYFQNEAQLEKSRLLSDRFSAERPKGSFSTLEIQRTEQGDSAMYLCASSLGTSAVTYEQYFGPGTRLTVT.

This clone was found a few times. The CDR3 DNA reads TGTGCCTGGACCCTCCCCGGGGGTAACAACTATGGCTACACCTTC. Residues: CAWTLPGGNNYGYTF. The genes are TRBV30 and TRBJ1-2; D is perhaps TRBD1 (5 bases). Germline V gives CDR1 GTSNPN, CDR2 SVGIG (reference sequence). The germline V and J ends were trimmed by 4 bases and 2 bases, with 17 bases remaining between them. The CDR3 runs 15 residues. The full variable domain, in which reference TRBV30 and TRBJ1-2 provide the parts outside the CDR3, is SQTIHQWPATLVQPVGSPLSLECTVEGTSNPNLYWYRQAAGRGLQLLFYSVGIGQISSEVPQNLSASRPQDRQFILSSKKLLLSDSGFYLCAWTLPGGNNYGYTFGSGTRLTVV.

The CDR3 region has the DNA TGTGCCAGCAGCTTATCCAATGGACAGGGGAGGAACACCATATATTTT. Residues: CASSLSNGQGRNTIYF. The chain links TRBV7-9 to TRBJ1-3; TRBD1 matches 9 bases. J was trimmed by 7 bases and V by 2 bases; bases with no gene match: 9. The germline CDR1 and CDR2 sequences are SEHNR and FQNEAQ (reference sequence). The CDR3 sequence is 16 residues long.

The rearrangement links TRBV7-2 to TRBJ2-2; 8 positions match TRBD2. CDR3 length: 18 residues. Germline CDR1 SGHTA, CDR2 FQGNSA. V shed 2 bases and J 0 bases; nucleotides not matched to a gene: 8. The CDR3 coding sequence is TGTGCCAGCAGCTTAACGATGCGGGGGGCGTCGAACACCGGGGAGCTGTTTTTT. This translates into CASSLTMRGASNTGELFF.

This clone has only one observation. The chain combines TRBV29-1 with TRBJ2-1, with TRBD2 identical over 12 bases. CDR1 is SQVTM, CDR2 ANQGSEA, per germline. After removal of 0 bases from V and 0 bases from J, the junction contained 9 bases not matched to a gene. This CDR3 has 19 amino acids. The CDR3 protein is CSVEDLLAGGQSSYNEQFF. CDR3 in DNA: TGCAGCGTTGAAGATCTTCTAGCGGGGGGGCAGAGCTCCTACAATGAGCAGTTCTTC.

The chain has TRBV4-2 and TRBJ1-5; a possible D gene is TRBD1 (6 bases). From germline, CDR1 is LGHNA and CDR2 YNFKEQ. The ends were cut back, 0 bases at V and 4 bases at J, with 13 bases in the middle. CDR3 length equals 16 residues. Here the CDR3 DNA reads TGTGCCAGCAGCCAAGATCCCGACAGGCGGAATCAGCCCCAGCATTTT. Protein: CASSQDPDRRNQPQHF.

CDR3 bases: TGTGCCAGCTCACCCGGGACTAGCGGCCTCGGCACAGATACGCAGTATTTT. Amino acid sequence: CASSPGTSGLGTDTQYF. The chain couples TRBV18 to TRBJ2-3; 11 bases match TRBD2. Germline V gene sequence: CDR1 KGHSH, CDR2 LQKENI. The V and J ends lost 3 bases and 1 base, in that order; junction bases with no gene match: 6. The CDR3 is 17 residues long.

This clone appeared once. The chain is built from TRBV19 and TRBJ2-5, with TRBD1 as a possible D gene (6 bases). V lost 5 bases to trimming and J lost 4 bases, with 11 bases between them. Per the germline V gene, CDR1 is LNHDA and CDR2 is SQIVND (reference sequence). The CDR3 has 13 residues. This CDR3 is CASSARGGETQYF. The CDR3 bases are TGTGCCAGTAGTGCCAGGGGTGGAGAGACCCAGTACTTC.

In this sample, this clone turned up a few times. The J gene is TRBJ2-7, the V gene TRBV9; 8 bases agree with TRBD1. The CDR3 is 12 residues long. Per germline, CDR1 SGDLS and CDR2 YYNGEE. Unmatched junction bases numbered 0, after V lost 3 bases and J lost 4 bases. The CDR3, as DNA: TGTGCCAGCAGCGGACAGGGGTACGAGCAGTACTTC. Its translation: CASSGQGYEQYF.

The J gene is TRBJ2-7, the V gene TRBV18, with D perhaps matching TRBD2 (6 bases). This CDR3 contains 14 residues. V lost 6 bases and J 3 bases, leaving 15 bases between the germline ends. Germline CDR1 KGHSH, CDR2 LQKENI. Written as DNA, the CDR3 is TGTGCCAGCTCCAGAGGGCAGGGACTCTACGAGCAGTACTTC. Amino acid sequence: CASSRGQGLYEQYF.

The rearrangement joins TRBV5-4 to TRBJ2-1; TRBD2 matches 15 bases. The V and J ends lost 4 bases and 7 bases, in that order; junction bases with no gene match: 12. Germline V gives CDR1 SGHNT, CDR2 YYREEE (reference sequence). CDR3 length: 18 residues. The CDR3 nucleotides read TGTGCCAGCAGCCCGCGAGGACTAGCGGGGGGGCCGATGAATGAGCAGTTCTTC. Translation: CASSPRGLAGGPMNEQFF. The full variable domain, completed using reference TRBV5-4 and TRBJ2-1, is ETGVTQSPTHLIKTRGQQVTLRCSSQSGHNTVSWYQQALGQGPQFIFQYYREEENGRGNFPPRFSGLQFPNYSSELNVNALELDDSALYLCASSPRGLAGGPMNEQFFGPGTRLTVL.

This clone occurred once. The CDR3 region has the DNA TGTGCCAGCAGCGTAGGAAGGGGGACAGGTGGTAAAGGGATGGCCGGGGAGCTGTTTTTT. It codes for CASSVGRGTGGKGMAGELFF. The rearrangement joins TRBV9 to TRBJ2-2; TRBD1 aligns across 8 bases. The CDR3 runs 20 residues. Germline trimming cut 0 bases from V and 6 bases from J; bases unmatched to any gene: 19. Germline CDR1 reads SGDLS; CDR2 reads YYNGEE.

The V gene is TRBV5-4, the J gene TRBJ1-3; D remains ambiguous. The CDR3 length is 16 residues. The germline CDR1 and CDR2 sequences are SGHNT and YYREEE (reference sequence). V was trimmed by 4 bases and J by 0 bases, leaving 14 bases between them. The CDR3 loop reads CASSNDPGSSGNTIYF. The CDR3 DNA reads as TGTGCCAGCAGCAATGATCCGGGTAGCTCTGGAAACACCATATATTTT.

The rearrangement links TRBV24-1 to TRBJ1-2; D possibly corresponds to TRBD1 (5 bases). The germline V gene has CDR1 KGHDR and CDR2 SFDVKD. CDR3 length: 14 amino acids. The V and J ends lost 3 bases and 7 bases respectively, with 14 bases between them. The CDR3 is CATSDTAGGSGYTF. For the CDR3, the DNA is TGTGCCACCAGTGATACCGCTGGGGGGTCTGGCTACACCTTC.